The next 17 T cell receptor beta chains were all read from a single sample in a study of blood T cell repertoires in COVID-19. Here immunoSEQ multiplex PCR was the method, and the copy in TCRdb shows in-frame clones only, minus some. The sample contains 140,000 to 150,000 clones, approximately 92% of which appear only once. The specimen sequenced was peripheral blood. These receptor sequences come from a man in his late teens or twenties with COVID-19, enrolled during active disease.

V and J are TRBV6-6 and TRBJ2-7; the D is unclear. The CDR3 covers 16 residues. In germline, CDR1 is MNHNY, CDR2 SVGAGI (reference sequence). V shed 2 bases and J shed 1 base, with 15 bases lying between them. The CDR3 sequence is CASSYAGSLGSYEQYF. CDR3 nucleotide sequence: TGTGCCAGCAGTTACGCAGGATCACTGGGTTCCTACGAGCAGTACTTC.

With respect to this clone: Distinct nucleotide sequences in the sample also encode this CDR3. The rearrangement links TRBV27 to TRBJ1-3; D is ambiguous. This CDR3 spans 13 amino acids. Trimming removed 3 bases from V and 2 bases from J, with 5 bases in between. Germline lookup yields CDR1 MNHEY and CDR2 SMNVEV (reference sequence). The CDR3 DNA reads TGTGCCAGCAGTTTGGGCCCTGGAAACACCATATATTTT. Translated: CASSLGPGNTIYF.

The CDR3 DNA is TGTGCCAGCAGCAGGGGACAGCTCACAGATACGCAGTATTTT. As protein: CASSRGQLTDTQYF. The chain has TRBV7-6 and TRBJ2-3, with TRBD1 matching over 7 bases. Germline V gives CDR1 SGHVS, CDR2 FNYEAQ. J gave up 2 bases and V 5 bases, and 4 bases lay outside the gene matches. CDR3 length: 14 residues.

This chain joins TRBV25-1 and TRBJ2-1, with 9 bases aligning to TRBD1. The CDR3 totals 14 residues. In germline, CDR1 is MGHDK, CDR2 SYGVNS. J was trimmed by 5 bases and V by 5 bases; bases with no gene match: 4. DNA for the CDR3: TGTGCCAGCAGTTCCGGGACAGGGAACAATGAGCAGTTCTTC. Amino acid sequence: CASSSGTGNNEQFF.

The CDR3 region has the DNA TGTGCCAGCAGCTTGACGGGACAGGGGGCCCGTTCACCCCTCCACTTT. This encodes CASSLTGQGARSPLHF. The chain combines TRBV7-9 with TRBJ1-6; 12 bases map to TRBD1. CDR1 and CDR2 (germline): SEHNR, FQNEAQ (reference sequence). With 3 bases clipped from V and 9 bases from J, the junction kept 6 bases outside the gene matches. The CDR3 length is 16 residues.

The chain employs TRBV13 and TRBJ2-7; 13 bases fit TRBD2. The CDR3 runs 16 residues. CDR1 PRHDT and CDR2 FYEKMQ come from the germline V gene (reference sequence). Trimming cost V 0 bases and J 10 bases; bases outside gene matches: 9. CDR3 nucleotide sequence: TGTGCCAGCAGCTTAGGTCCTCCCCGGACTAGCGGGAGTCAGTACTTC. It codes for CASSLGPPRTSGSQYF.

V gene TRBV18 combines with J gene TRBJ1-5; 9 bases map to TRBD1. V lost 3 bases, J lost 6 bases, and 6 bases stayed unmatched. Germline V lookup: CDR1 KGHSH, CDR2 LQKENI. The CDR3 is 15 amino acids. DNA for the CDR3: TGTGCCAGCTCACCCCCGGGGACAGGGTTTCAGCCCCAGCATTTT. Residues: CASSPPGTGFQPQHF. Full variable domain (missing parts from reference TRBV18 and TRBJ1-5): NAGVMQNPRHLVRRRGQEARLRCSPMKGHSHVYWYRQLPEEGLKFMVYLQKENIIDESGMPKERFSAEFPKEGPSILRIQQVVRGDSAAYFCASSPPGTGFQPQHFGDGTRLSIL.

This chain connects TRBV13 to TRBJ2-7, with D uncertain. The germline gives CDR1 PRHDT, CDR2 FYEKMQ (reference sequence). With 0 bases removed from V and 5 bases from J, the gap between germline ends came to 11 bases. CDR3 length: 14 amino acids. The CDR3 here is CASSLGDTHHEQYF. CDR3 nucleotide sequence: TGTGCCAGCAGCTTAGGCGATACTCACCACGAGCAGTACTTC.

The chain joins TRBV5-6 to TRBJ2-5; 10 bases match TRBD2. J was trimmed by 4 bases and V by 5 bases; bases with no gene match: 11. Germline assignment: CDR1 SGHDT and CDR2 YYEEEE. The CDR3 extends over 16 amino acids. The CDR3 loop is CASRYELAGYGETQYF. CDR3 nucleotides: TGTGCCAGCAGATACGAACTAGCGGGATATGGAGAGACCCAGTACTTC.

The rearrangement uses TRBV11-2 and TRBJ2-2; 14 bases map to TRBD2. The CDR3 extends over 16 amino acids. Germline V lookup: CDR1 SGHAT, CDR2 FQNNGV. V lost 7 bases and J lost 3; bases outside the gene matches: 4. CDR3 sequence: CASTGLAGGHTGELFF. DNA of the CDR3: TGTGCCAGCACCGGACTAGCGGGAGGCCACACCGGGGAGCTGTTTTTT.

This sequence joins TRBV5-6 and TRBJ1-5; possibly TRBD1 for D (5 bases). V lost 1 base, J lost 0 bases, and 20 bases lay in between. This CDR3 contains 19 residues. Germline lookup yields CDR1 SGHDT and CDR2 YYEEEE. The CDR3 DNA follows: TGTGCCAGCAGCTTGACATCAGGGAGGTTCGGCTTTAGCAATCAGCCCCAGCATTTT. Translating gives CASSLTSGRFGFSNQPQHF. Full variable domain (outside the CDR3, taken from reference TRBV5-6 and TRBJ1-5): DAGVTQSPTHLIKTRGQQVTLRCSPKSGHDTVSWYQQALGQGPQFIFQYYEEEERQRGNFPDRFSGHQFPNYSSELNVNALLLGDSALYLCASSLTSGRFGFSNQPQHFGDGTRLSIL.

The chain links TRBV7-2 to TRBJ1-2; possibly TRBD1 for D (6 bases). Germline values: CDR1 SGHTA, CDR2 FQGNSA. The CDR3 is 13 amino acids. The ends were cut back, 5 bases at V and 6 bases at J, with 13 bases in the middle. CDR3 sequence (DNA): TGTGCCAGCAGCCCAGGGGCAGGGAATGGCTACACCTTC. Protein: CASSPGAGNGYTF.

V and J are TRBV30 and TRBJ2-1; tentatively, D is TRBD2 (6 bases). This CDR3 comprises 12 residues. The V and J ends lost 1 base and 10 bases respectively, with 11 bases between them. Germline V gene sequence: CDR1 GTSNPN, CDR2 SVGIG (reference sequence). CDR3 in amino acids: CAWSALAPEQFF. The CDR3, as DNA: TGTGCCTGGAGTGCTCTAGCGCCGGAGCAGTTCTTC.

DNA for the CDR3: TGTGCCAGCAGCTTAGCATCCGGGACAGGGGATGAGACCCAGTACTTC. Translating it yields CASSLASGTGDETQYF. The V gene is TRBV11-3, the J gene TRBJ2-5, with 10 nucleotides matching TRBD1. The CDR3 runs 16 residues. Per the germline V gene, CDR1 is SGHNT and CDR2 is YENEEA. Trimming took 1 base from V and 5 from J; bases not matched to a gene: 7.

The gene calls are TRBV28 and TRBJ1-1, with a possible D match to TRBD1 (6 bases). This CDR3 comprises 14 residues. Trimming stripped 6 bases from V and 3 bases from J, with 14 bases between. From germline, CDR1 is MDHEN and CDR2 SYDVKM. The chain's CDR3 is CASRIDRLDTEAFF. Written as DNA, the CDR3 is TGTGCCAGCAGAATCGACAGGCTCGACACTGAAGCTTTCTTT.

The chain links TRBV10-1 to TRBJ2-7, with D perhaps TRBD1 (5 bases). The CDR3 extends over 13 amino acids. V lost 8 bases and J lost 3, with 14 bases in between. The germline V gene has CDR1 WNHNN and CDR2 SYGVQD (reference sequence). The CDR3 region is CASGAGQLYEQYF. CDR3 nucleotide sequence: TGCGCCAGCGGGGCAGGCCAGCTCTACGAGCAGTACTTC.

This rearrangement joins TRBV20-1 to TRBJ2-7, with D possibly being TRBD2 (5 bases). Per the germline V gene, CDR1 is DFQATT and CDR2 is SNEGSKA (reference sequence). The ends were cut back, 3 bases at V and 10 bases at J, with 10 bases in the middle. This CDR3 contains 10 residues. This chain's CDR3 is CSARASGQYF. The CDR3 DNA follows: TGCAGTGCTAGGGCTTCGGGACAGTACTTC.